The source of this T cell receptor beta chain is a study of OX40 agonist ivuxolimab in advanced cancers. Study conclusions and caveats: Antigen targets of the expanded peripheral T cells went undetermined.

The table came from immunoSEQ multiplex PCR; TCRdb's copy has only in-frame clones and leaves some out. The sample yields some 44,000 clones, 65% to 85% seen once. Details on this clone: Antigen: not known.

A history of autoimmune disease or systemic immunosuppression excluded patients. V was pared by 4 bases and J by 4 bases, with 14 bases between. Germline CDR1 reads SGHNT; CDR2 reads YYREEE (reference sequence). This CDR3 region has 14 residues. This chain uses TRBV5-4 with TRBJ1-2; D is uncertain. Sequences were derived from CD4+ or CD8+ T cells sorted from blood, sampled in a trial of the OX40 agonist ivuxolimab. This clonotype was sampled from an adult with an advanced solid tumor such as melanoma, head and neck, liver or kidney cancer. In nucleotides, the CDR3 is TGTGCCAGCAGCCCGACGGGGTCTGGCTATGGCTACACCTTC. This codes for CASSPTGSGYGYTF. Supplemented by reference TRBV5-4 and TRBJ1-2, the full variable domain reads ETGVTQSPTHLIKTRGQQVTLRCSSQSGHNTVSWYQQALGQGPQFIFQYYREEENGRGNFPPRFSGLQFPNYSSELNVNALELDDSALYLCASSPTGSGYGYTFGSGTRLTVV.